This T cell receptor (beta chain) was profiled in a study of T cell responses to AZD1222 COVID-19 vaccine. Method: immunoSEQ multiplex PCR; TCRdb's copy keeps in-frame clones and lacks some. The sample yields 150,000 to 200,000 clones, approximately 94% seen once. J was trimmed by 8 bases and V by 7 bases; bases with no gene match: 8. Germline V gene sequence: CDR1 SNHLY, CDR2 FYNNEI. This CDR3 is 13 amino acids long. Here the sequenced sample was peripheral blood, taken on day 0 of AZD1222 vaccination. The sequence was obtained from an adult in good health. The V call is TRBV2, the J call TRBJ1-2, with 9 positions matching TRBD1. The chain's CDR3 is CASTPGQGRGYTF. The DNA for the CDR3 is TGTGCCAGCACCCCGGGACAGGGAAGGGGCTACACCTTC.